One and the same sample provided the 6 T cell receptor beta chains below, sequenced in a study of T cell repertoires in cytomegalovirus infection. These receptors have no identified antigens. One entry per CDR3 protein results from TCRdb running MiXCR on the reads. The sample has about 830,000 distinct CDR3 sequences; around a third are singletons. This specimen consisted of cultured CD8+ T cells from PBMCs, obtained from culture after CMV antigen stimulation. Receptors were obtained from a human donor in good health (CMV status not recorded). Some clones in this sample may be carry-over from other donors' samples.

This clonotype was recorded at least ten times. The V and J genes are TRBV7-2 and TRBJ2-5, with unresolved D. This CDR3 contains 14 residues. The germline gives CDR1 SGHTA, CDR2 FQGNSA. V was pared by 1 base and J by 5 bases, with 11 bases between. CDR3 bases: TGTGCCAGCAGCTTAGATATAGCCTGGGAGACCCAGTACTTC. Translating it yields CASSLDIAWETQYF.

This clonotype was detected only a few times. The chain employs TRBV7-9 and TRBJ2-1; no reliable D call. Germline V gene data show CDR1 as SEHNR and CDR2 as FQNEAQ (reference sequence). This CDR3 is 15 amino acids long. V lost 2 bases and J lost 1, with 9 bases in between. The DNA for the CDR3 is TGTGCCAGCAGCTTATCAGGAAGATCCTACAATGAGCAGTTCTTC. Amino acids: CASSLSGRSYNEQFF. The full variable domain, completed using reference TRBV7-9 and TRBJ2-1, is DTGVSQNPRHKITKRGQNVTFRCDPISEHNRLYWYRQTLGQGPEFLTYFQNEAQLEKSRLLSDRFSAERPKGSFSTLEIQRTEQGDSAMYLCASSLSGRSYNEQFFGPGTRLTVL.

In DNA, the CDR3 is TGTGCCAGCAGTTCGGTGGTAGCGGGGGGGCCCCGCTACGAGCAGTACTTC. Protein sequence: CASSSVVAGGPRYEQYF. This chain uses TRBV27 with TRBJ2-7; 11 positions agree with TRBD2. Losses at the gene ends were 4 bases for V and 3 bases for J; bases not matched to a gene: 11. Germline V gene lookup returns CDR1 MNHEY and CDR2 SMNVEV (reference sequence). The CDR3 runs 17 residues.

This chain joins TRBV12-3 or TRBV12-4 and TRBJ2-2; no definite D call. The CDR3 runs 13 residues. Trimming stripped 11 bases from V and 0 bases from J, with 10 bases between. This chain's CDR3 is CASLGANTGELFF. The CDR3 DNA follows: TGTGCCTCCCTAGGCGCGAACACCGGGGAGCTGTTTTTT.

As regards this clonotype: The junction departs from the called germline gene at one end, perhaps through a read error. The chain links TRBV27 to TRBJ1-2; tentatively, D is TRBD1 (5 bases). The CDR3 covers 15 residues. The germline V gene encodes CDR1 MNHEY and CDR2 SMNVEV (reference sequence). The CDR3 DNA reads TGTGTCAGCAGTCCCTATGTAGGGGCAGGATATGGCTACACCTTC. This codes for CVSSPYVGAGYGYTF.

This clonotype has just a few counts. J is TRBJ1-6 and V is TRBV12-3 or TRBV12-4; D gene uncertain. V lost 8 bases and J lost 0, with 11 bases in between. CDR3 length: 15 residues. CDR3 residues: CASLQTGSYNSPLHF. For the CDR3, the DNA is TGTGCCAGCCTACAGACGGGCTCCTATAATTCACCCCTCCACTTT.